This TCR beta chain appears in the sequencing data of a study of T cell responses to AZD1222 COVID-19 vaccine. Study summary: Pooled together were second doses at about 4 or about 12 weeks.

The V end lost 5 bases, the J end lost 0 bases, and 17 bases lay between the germline ends. The CDR3 consists of 17 residues. The table came from immunoSEQ multiplex PCR; TCRdb's copy has only in-frame clones and leaves some out. Of 55,000 to 90,000 clones detected, about four fifths appear once; the ten largest clones hold more than 5%. The receptor was isolated from an adult in good health. This material consisted of peripheral blood, taken on day 0 of AZD1222 vaccination. The chain is built from TRBV23-1 and TRBJ1-5, with D uncertain. TRBV23-1 belongs to the ORF category, with a function that is uncertain. The DNA of the CDR3 is TGCGCCAGCAGTTTCCTTCTGCCGACGACTAGCAATCAGCCCCAGCATTTT. Translation gives CASSFLLPTTSNQPQHF.